The present entry profiles one T cell receptor (beta chain) with its context. Its target is not known. V was trimmed by 8 bases and J by 3 bases, leaving 11 bases between them. This CDR3 has 12 amino acids. The germline CDR1 and CDR2 sequences are LNHDA and SQIVND (reference sequence). This entry comes from a study of graft-versus-host responses after intestinal transplantation. Study information: Recipients were given multivisceral, liver-intestinal, or isolated intestinal transplants.

This table comes from immunoSEQ multiplex PCR, and its TCRdb copy is limited to in-frame clones, with some not included. The data contain some 90,000 clones, less than 95% of them seen just once; the ten biggest clones take up roughly 0.44%. Overall study findings and caveats: High graft-versus-host to host-versus-graft T cell clonal ratios marked allografts of patients with graft-donor macrochimerism. Researchers found GvH clones in recipient marrow, and some showed up first in ileum or blood. The highest levels of circulating GvH clones went along with early declines in HvG clones after transplant.

The sequences come from unstimulated CD8+ T cells sorted from spleen or lymph node cells, collected before transplant. The sequence was collected from a human donor who was the organ donor for an intestinal transplant. The J gene is TRBJ2-7, the V gene TRBV19; possible D gene TRBD2, 6 bases. In DNA form, the CDR3 reads TGTGCCAGTCGGGGAGGCGTCTACGAGCAGTACTTC. This translates into CASRGGVYEQYF.